A selection of T cell receptor beta chains follows, all from one sample in a study of post-analysis software for immune sequencing data. One entry per CDR3 protein results from TCRdb running MiXCR on the PCR reads. The sample carries over 300,000 distinct CDR3 sequences, around 33% recorded once. Sequencing was performed on blood. The receptors stem from a girl between 10 and 17 years old with multiple sclerosis. Each CDR3 is given with its conserved first and last residue. A D gene is named only where the DNA matches it firmly.

v_call | d_call | cdr3_length | cdr3_aa
TRBV4-3 | . | 19 | CASSQASYGEAGSNQPQHF
TRBV4-1 | . | 12 | CASSQWDTEAFF
TRBV10-1 | . | 16 | CASSPGPTRSYNEQIF
TRBV7-3 | . | 13 | CASSLIPRDEQFF
TRBV30 | TRBD1 | 15 | CAWSGTGVLPLEQYF
TRBV5-1 | . | 14 | CASSPGQPDSPLHF
TRBV5-1 | . | 14 | CASSQQGLGTEAFF
TRBV29-1 | . | 14 | CSVAGTGDTGELFF
TRBV24-1 | . | 11 | CATQQQETQYF
TRBV7-9 | . | 15 | CASSLVGTGDTEAFF
TRBV19 | . | 16 | CASSPDEYLAKNIQYF
TRBV20-1 | TRBD2 | 15 | CSAIRLAGGSHEQFF
TRBV7-2 | . | 11 | CASRGVREQFF
TRBV4-2 | . | 14 | CASSQAGSTYEQYF
TRBV14 | . | 18 | CASSQDLGASPALDTQYF
TRBV20-1 | . | 13 | CSARDGTSYEQYF
TRBV6-5 | TRBD1 | 16 | CASRRDSGGSNQPQHF
TRBV9 | TRBD2 | 15 | CASSGSSGGINEQFF
TRBV20-1 | TRBD2 | 15 | CSADAGTSRTDTQYF
TRBV7-2 | . | 12 | CASSPRGQPQHF
TRBV12-3/TRBV12-4 | TRBD1 | 14 | CASRLGQDNSPLHF
TRBV10-2 | . | 17 | CASSEYRTAGYNSPLHF
TRBV7-2 | . | 15 | CASSSVPGQFYGYTF
TRBV5-8 | . | 17 | CASSLHRLGAPSYGYTF
TRBV3-1 | . | 12 | CASSQVLETQYF
TRBV6-2/TRBV6-3 | TRBD1 | 14 | CASSTDRDRNGYTF
TRBV2 | . | 15 | CASSEGTGRAEGYTF
TRBV9 | . | 15 | CASSVEPGATYEQYF
TRBV15 | . | 16 | CATSRDEGTLAYEQYF
TRBV5-1 | . | 13 | CASSLAPQETQYF
TRBV29-1 | . | 11 | CSVAHGYGYTF
TRBV5-6 | . | 14 | CASGQDRLNTEAFF
TRBV27 | TRBD1 | 14 | CASSWTGAAYEQYF
TRBV7-3 | . | 13 | CASSRLGADTQYF
TRBV12-3/TRBV12-4 | TRBD1 | 14 | CANSLPTGVTEQYF
TRBV7-2 | TRBD1 | 16 | CASSAQSGTGYHEQYF
TRBV5-6 | . | 15 | CASSSGEEGLEKLFF
TRBV7-9 | . | 13 | CASTTSGDTEAFF
TRBV12-3/TRBV12-4 | . | 14 | CASSLRTANSPLHF
TRBV27 | . | 13 | CASSPGASYEQYF
TRBV4-1 | . | 13 | CASSQINGEKLFF
TRBV5-1 | . | 14 | CASSGGTYQETQYF
TRBV9 | TRBD1 | 17 | CASSADRGVSPKNIQYF
TRBV18 | . | 16 | CASSLDPAGSNQPQHF
TRBV4-3 | . | 15 | CASSQEDLPDSPLHF
TRBV3-1 | . | 17 | CASSQDRQLARNNEQFF
TRBV2 | . | 13 | CASRQGRSYEQYF
TRBV4-2 | TRBD2 | 17 | CASSQGSSGGYSYEQYF
TRBV6-4 | . | 13 | CASSVSMDNEQFF
TRBV20-1 | . | 11 | CSARVLDGYTF
TRBV5-1 | . | 14 | CASSHPGSRETQYF
TRBV6-5 | TRBD1 | 14 | CASSFDRGFETQYF
TRBV7-2 | . | 12 | CASSLSSGEQFF
TRBV7-2 | TRBD1 | 16 | CASSLGRDRGGYEQYF
TRBV12-3/TRBV12-4 | . | 15 | CASSSVQGTVDAQYF
TRBV7-9 | . | 12 | CASSSDPDTQYF
TRBV5-1 | TRBD2 | 15 | CASGLAGGLQETQYF
TRBV12-3/TRBV12-4 | . | 13 | CASSFVISYGHTF
TRBV12-3/TRBV12-4 | . | 14 | CASSSEEGPDTQYF
TRBV9 | . | 14 | CASSLTWGRDEQYF